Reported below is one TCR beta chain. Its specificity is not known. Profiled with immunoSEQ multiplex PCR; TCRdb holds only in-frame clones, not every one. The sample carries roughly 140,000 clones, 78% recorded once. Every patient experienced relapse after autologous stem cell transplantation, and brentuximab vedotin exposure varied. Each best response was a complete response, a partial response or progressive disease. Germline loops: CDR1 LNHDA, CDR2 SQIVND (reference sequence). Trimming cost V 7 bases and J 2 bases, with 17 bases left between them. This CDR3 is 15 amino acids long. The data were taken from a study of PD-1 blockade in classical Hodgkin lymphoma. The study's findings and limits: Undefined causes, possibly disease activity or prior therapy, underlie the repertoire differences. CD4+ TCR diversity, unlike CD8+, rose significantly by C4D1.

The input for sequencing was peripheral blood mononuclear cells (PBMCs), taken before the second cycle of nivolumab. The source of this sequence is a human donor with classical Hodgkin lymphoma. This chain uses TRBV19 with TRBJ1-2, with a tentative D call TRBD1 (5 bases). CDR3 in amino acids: CASTPEGRWNYGYTF. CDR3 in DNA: TGTGCCAGTACCCCTGAGGGACGCTGGAACTATGGCTACACCTTC.